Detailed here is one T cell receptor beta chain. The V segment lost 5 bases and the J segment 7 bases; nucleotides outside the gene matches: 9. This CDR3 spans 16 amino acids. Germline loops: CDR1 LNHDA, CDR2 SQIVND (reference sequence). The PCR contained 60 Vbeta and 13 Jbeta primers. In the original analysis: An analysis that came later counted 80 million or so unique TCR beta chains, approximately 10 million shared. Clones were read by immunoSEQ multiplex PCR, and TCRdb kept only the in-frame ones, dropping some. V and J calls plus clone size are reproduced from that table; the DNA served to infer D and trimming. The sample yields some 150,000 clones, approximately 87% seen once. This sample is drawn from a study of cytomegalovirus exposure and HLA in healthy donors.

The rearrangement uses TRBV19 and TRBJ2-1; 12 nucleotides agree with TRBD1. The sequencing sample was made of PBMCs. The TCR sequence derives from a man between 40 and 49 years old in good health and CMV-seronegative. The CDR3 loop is CASSDPRDRGRNEQFF. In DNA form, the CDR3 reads TGTGCCAGTAGTGACCCCCGGGACAGGGGGCGTAATGAGCAGTTCTTC.